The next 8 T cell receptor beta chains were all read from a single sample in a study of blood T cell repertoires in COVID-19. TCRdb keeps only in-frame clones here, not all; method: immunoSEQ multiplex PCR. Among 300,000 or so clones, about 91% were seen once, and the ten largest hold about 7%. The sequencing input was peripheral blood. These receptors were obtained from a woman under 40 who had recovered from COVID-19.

DNA of the CDR3: TGCGCCAGCAGCTTGGGGGAGGGGTTGGCTGAAGCTTTCTTT. Protein sequence: CASSLGEGLAEAFF. The chain combines TRBV5-1 with TRBJ1-1; the D gene is possibly TRBD1 (5 bases). The CDR3 has 14 residues. Germline V gene sequence: CDR1 SGHRS, CDR2 YFSETQ. Deletions cut 0 bases from V and 6 bases from J, with 12 bases between.

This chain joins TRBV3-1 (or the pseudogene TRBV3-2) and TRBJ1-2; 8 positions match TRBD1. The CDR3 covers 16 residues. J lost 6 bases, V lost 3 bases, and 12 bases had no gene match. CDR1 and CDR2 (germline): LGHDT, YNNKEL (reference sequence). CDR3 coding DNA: TGTGCCAGCAGCCACCCTGAGATCGGACAGGGTGATGGCTACACCTTC. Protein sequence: CASSHPEIGQGDGYTF.

CDR3 in amino acids: CASSWTGSYNEQFF. The CDR3 coding sequence is TGTGCCAGCAGCTGGACAGGGTCCTACAATGAGCAGTTCTTC. The chain has TRBV5-8 and TRBJ2-1, with 8 positions matching TRBD1. Unmatched junction bases numbered 0, after V lost 3 bases and J lost 1 base. CDR1 and CDR2 (germline): SGHTS, YDEGEE. The CDR3 has 14 amino acids.

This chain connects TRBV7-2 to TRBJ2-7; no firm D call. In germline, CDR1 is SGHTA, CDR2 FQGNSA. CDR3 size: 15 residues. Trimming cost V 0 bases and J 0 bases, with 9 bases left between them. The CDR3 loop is CASSLAPTGSYEQYF. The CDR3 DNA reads TGTGCCAGCAGCTTAGCCCCGACGGGCTCCTACGAGCAGTACTTC.

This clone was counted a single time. CDR3 DNA sequence: TGTGCCAGCAGTGAATACTTAGGGAGTCCGTACTTC. Encoded protein: CASSEYLGSPYF. The chain carries TRBV6-1 and TRBJ2-7, with TRBD2 as a possible D gene (5 bases). Trimming removed 2 bases from V and 12 bases from J, with 14 bases in between. This CDR3 region has 12 residues. The germline gives CDR1 MNHNS, CDR2 SASEGT.

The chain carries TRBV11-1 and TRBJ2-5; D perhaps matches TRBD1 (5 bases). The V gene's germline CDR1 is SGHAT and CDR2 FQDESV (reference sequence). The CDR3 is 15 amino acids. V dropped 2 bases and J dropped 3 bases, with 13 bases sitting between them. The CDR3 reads CASSLNLAGKETQYF. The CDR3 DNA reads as TGTGCCAGCAGCTTAAATCTTGCAGGGAAAGAGACCCAGTACTTC.

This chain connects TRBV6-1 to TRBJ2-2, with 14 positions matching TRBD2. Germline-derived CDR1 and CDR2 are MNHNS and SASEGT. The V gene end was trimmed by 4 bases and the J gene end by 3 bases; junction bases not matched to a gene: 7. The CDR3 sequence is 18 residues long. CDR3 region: CASSAGTSGGGDTGELFF. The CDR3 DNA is TGTGCCAGCAGTGCCGGGACTAGCGGGGGAGGTGACACCGGGGAGCTGTTTTTT.

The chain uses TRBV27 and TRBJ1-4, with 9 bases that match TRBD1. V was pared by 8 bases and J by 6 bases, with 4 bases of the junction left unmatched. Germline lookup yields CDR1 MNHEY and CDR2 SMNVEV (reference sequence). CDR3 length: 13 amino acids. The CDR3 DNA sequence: TGTGCCAGCTCGACAGGGGGGGATGAAAAACTGTTTTTT. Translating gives CASSTGGDEKLFF. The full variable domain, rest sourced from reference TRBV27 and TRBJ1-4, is EAQVTQNPRYLITVTGKKLTVTCSQNMNHEYMSWYRQDPGLGLRQIYYSMNVEVTDKGDVPEGYKVSRKEKRNFPLILESPSPNQTSLYFCASSTGGDEKLFFGSGTQLSVL.